Below are 26 T cell receptor beta chains sequenced from a single sample in a study of blood T cell repertoires in COVID-19. TCRdb's table, derived via immunoSEQ multiplex PCR, lists solely in-frame clones and lacks some. This table has a few hundred thousand clones, about 91% appearing once. Sequencing was carried out using peripheral blood. These TCRs come from a young adult with COVID-19, enrolled during active disease.

This clone was counted a single time. This chain connects TRBV7-2 to TRBJ1-1; no definite D call. Germline V lookup: CDR1 SGHTA, CDR2 FQGNSA. V was cut by 0 bases and J by 11 bases, with 16 bases left in between. The CDR3 has 14 residues. CDR3 DNA: TGTGCCAGCAGCTTAGCTGGTCTGAACAAGTGGGCTTTCTTT. It is translated as CASSLAGLNKWAFF.

The CDR3 DNA reads TGTGCCAGCAGCGGGGGTAGCAATCAGCCCCAGCATTTT. It is translated as CASSGGSNQPQHF. The chain recombines TRBV6-5 with TRBJ1-5; perhaps TRBD1 as D (5 bases). This CDR3 is built from 13 residues. Looked up from germline, CDR1 is MNHEY and CDR2 is SVGAGI. V lost 6 bases and J lost 0, with 6 bases in between.

The rearrangement links TRBV9 to TRBJ2-3; 7 bases are shared with TRBD1. Germline values: CDR1 SGDLS, CDR2 YYNGEE. This CDR3 contains 16 residues. After removal of 0 bases from V and 5 bases from J, the junction contained 9 bases not matched to a gene. The CDR3 is CASSVAAGGDIDTQYF. CDR3 in DNA: TGTGCCAGCAGCGTAGCGGCAGGGGGTGACATAGATACGCAGTATTTT. The full variable domain, in which reference TRBV9 and TRBJ2-3 provide the parts outside the CDR3, is DSGVTQTPKHLITATGQRVTLRCSPRSGDLSVYWYQQSLDQGLQFLIQYYNGEERAKGNILERFSAQQFPDLHSELNLSSLELGDSALYFCASSVAAGGDIDTQYFGPGTRLTVL.

V gene TRBV7-9 combines with J gene TRBJ2-4; D is uncertain. V shed 1 base and J shed 1 base, with 8 bases lying between them. The germline V gene encodes CDR1 SEHNR and CDR2 FQNEAQ (reference sequence). The CDR3 runs 15 residues. This CDR3 reads CASSLGGTAKNIQYF. In nucleotides, the CDR3 is TGTGCCAGCAGCTTAGGAGGTACCGCCAAAAACATTCAGTACTTC.

The V gene is TRBV5-8, the J gene TRBJ2-7; 7 bases agree with TRBD1. The germline V gene has CDR1 SGHTS and CDR2 YDEGEE. Trimming at V came to 4 bases and at J to 3 bases, leaving 10 bases not matched to a gene. The CDR3 runs to 15 residues. The CDR3 DNA is TGTGCCAGCAGCCATGAACCGGGACAGTTCTACGAGCAGTACTTC. It yields the protein CASSHEPGQFYEQYF.

This chain uses TRBV19 with TRBJ1-1; D uncertain. This CDR3 has 13 amino acids. Germline assignment: CDR1 LNHDA and CDR2 SQIVND (reference sequence). The V gene lost 4 bases and the J gene lost 0 bases, with 6 bases spanning the gap. The CDR3 is CASSRYMNTEAFF. The CDR3 DNA sequence: TGTGCCAGTAGTAGATACATGAACACTGAAGCTTTCTTT.

V and J are TRBV4-3 and TRBJ2-5, with TRBD2 identical over 12 bases. The junction had 4 bases not matched to a gene; V was cut back by 4 bases and J by 4 bases. In germline, CDR1 is LGHNA, CDR2 YSLEER. The CDR3 is 15 amino acids. The CDR3: CASSRGTSGPETQYF. The CDR3 DNA reads as TGCGCCAGCAGCCGAGGGACTAGCGGGCCAGAGACCCAGTACTTC.

The V and J genes are TRBV9 and TRBJ2-1, with D possibly matching TRBD2 (6 bases). The ends were cut back, 0 bases at V and 10 bases at J, with 11 bases in the middle. The CDR3 is 13 residues long. The V gene's germline CDR1 is SGDLS and CDR2 YYNGEE. The CDR3 sequence is CASSVATAGEQFF. CDR3 in DNA: TGTGCCAGCAGCGTAGCTACGGCGGGGGAGCAGTTCTTC.

The rearrangement joins TRBV19 to TRBJ2-1; 8 bases match TRBD2. The CDR3 sequence is 17 residues long. V shed 1 base, J shed 3 bases, and the junction held 8 bases outside the gene matches. Per the germline V gene, CDR1 is LNHDA and CDR2 is SQIVND (reference sequence). CDR3: CASSIGSAGDHYNEQFF. The CDR3 DNA follows: TGTGCCAGTAGTATAGGATCAGCGGGAGACCACTACAATGAGCAGTTCTTC.

The table lists this clone with a count of one. The V gene is TRBV6-6, the J gene TRBJ2-3; 8 bases are shared with TRBD1. V shed 5 bases and J 6 bases; nucleotides not matched to a gene: 13. Germline CDR1 and CDR2: MNHNY and SVGAGI (reference sequence). This CDR3 spans 16 amino acids. The CDR3: CASSRRQGSREDTQYF. CDR3 bases: TGTGCCAGCAGTCGACGACAGGGGAGTAGAGAGGATACGCAGTATTTT.

This clone appeared once. This chain joins TRBV25-1 and TRBJ2-2; possibly TRBD2 for D (6 bases). The germline V and J ends were trimmed by 6 bases and 6 bases, with 14 bases remaining between them. The CDR3 sequence is 14 residues long. CDR1 is MGHDK, CDR2 SYGVNS, per germline. CDR3 residues: CASSLNGEAGELFF. The CDR3 nucleotides are TGTGCCAGCAGCTTAAACGGGGAGGCCGGGGAGCTGTTTTTT. The full variable domain, rest sourced from reference TRBV25-1 and TRBJ2-2, is EADIYQTPRYLVIGTGKKITLECSQTMGHDKMYWYQQDPGMELHLIHYSYGVNSTEKGDLSSESTVSRIRTEHFPLTLESARPSHTSQYLCASSLNGEAGELFFGEGSRLTVL.

A remark on this clone: The germline gene is not matched at one end of the junction; a read error may be the cause. The rearrangement links TRBV7-2 to TRBJ1-6; D call uncertain. Germline V gene lookup returns CDR1 SGHTA and CDR2 FQGNSA. The CDR3 has 14 residues. In DNA form, the CDR3 reads TGTGCCAGCAGCTTAGGAGGGTATAGTTCACCCCTCCACTTT. Protein product: CASSLGGYSSPLHF.

V is TRBV28 and J is TRBJ2-7, with 7 bases that match TRBD1. This CDR3 has 14 residues. Trimming removed 6 bases from V and 0 bases from J; junction bases left unmatched: 5. The germline gives CDR1 MDHEN, CDR2 SYDVKM. The DNA for the CDR3 is TGTGCCAGCAGGGACCCAGGGGGCTCCTACGAGCAGTACTTC. It codes for CASRDPGGSYEQYF.

The V gene is TRBV24-1, the J gene TRBJ2-1; D ambiguous. Germline V gene lookup returns CDR1 KGHDR and CDR2 SFDVKD. This CDR3 contains 15 residues. Trimming removed 5 bases at V and 3 bases at J, with 13 bases between. The CDR3 DNA reads TGTGCCACCAGTGCCGGTAAACTCGGCTACAATGAGCAGTTCTTC. Translating gives CATSAGKLGYNEQFF.

J is TRBJ2-2 and V is TRBV24-1; a weak D match, TRBD2 (6 bases). Trimming pared 1 base from V and 0 bases from J, leaving 11 bases between. Germline V gene data show CDR1 as KGHDR and CDR2 as SFDVKD. This CDR3 spans 17 amino acids. CDR3 protein: CATSDFGSTPNTGELFF. CDR3 nucleotides: TGTGCCACCAGTGATTTCGGGAGCACCCCGAACACCGGGGAGCTGTTTTTT.

J is TRBJ2-7 and V is TRBV29-1; TRBD1 might be the D (5 bases). This CDR3 has 11 residues. V lost 3 bases to trimming and J lost 6 bases, with 9 bases between them. Germline CDR1 reads SQVTM; CDR2 reads ANQGSEA. This chain's CDR3 is CSVDVGVEQYF. CDR3 nucleotide sequence: TGCAGCGTTGATGTAGGGGTCGAGCAGTACTTC.

The chain recombines TRBV30 with TRBJ2-7; TRBD2 is a possible D gene (5 bases). There are 15 residues in the CDR3. V was shortened by 2 bases and J by 4 bases, with 18 bases between the two germline ends. CDR1 GTSNPN and CDR2 SVGIG come from the germline V gene (reference sequence). This CDR3 is CAWSPPGYWGYEQYF. The CDR3 coding sequence is TGTGCCTGGAGTCCCCCGGGGTACTGGGGTTACGAGCAGTACTTC.

This chain uses TRBV12-3 or TRBV12-4 with TRBJ2-7; D gene uncertain. The CDR3 loop spans 12 amino acids. The ends were cut back, 1 base at V and 4 bases at J, with 5 bases in the middle. The CDR3 nucleotides are TGTGCCAGCAGTTTAGTCAGATACGAGCAGTACTTC. Its protein is CASSLVRYEQYF.

The chain carries TRBV24-1 and TRBJ2-6; 7 bases align to TRBD2. V lost 2 bases to trimming and J lost 3 bases; unmatched junction nucleotides: 9. The germline V gene encodes CDR1 KGHDR and CDR2 SFDVKD. The CDR3 is 18 residues long. CDR3 region: CATSDSPGGRVGANVLTF. The CDR3 DNA sequence: TGTGCCACCAGTGATTCCCCTGGGGGGAGGGTTGGGGCCAACGTCCTGACTTTC.

The chain combines TRBV24-1 with TRBJ2-7; possible D gene TRBD1, 6 bases. Trimming took 3 bases from V and 2 from J, leaving 10 bases between them. The CDR3 spans 14 residues. The germline CDR1 and CDR2 sequences are KGHDR and SFDVKD. In DNA form, the CDR3 reads TGTGCCACCAGTGATCGGAGGACAGCCTACGAGCAGTACTTC. It yields the protein CATSDRRTAYEQYF.

This clone was seen more than once but under ten times. The chain combines TRBV4-2 with TRBJ1-2; D is undetermined. The CDR3 loop spans 12 amino acids. The germline V and J ends were trimmed by 1 base and 2 bases, with 2 bases remaining between them. The germline gives CDR1 LGHNA, CDR2 YNFKEQ. The CDR3 DNA follows: TGTGCCAGCAGCCAAGTAAACTATGGCTACACCTTC. It codes for CASSQVNYGYTF.

This clone was found once. The chain employs TRBV28 and TRBJ2-7, with 11 bases matching TRBD1. In germline, CDR1 is MDHEN, CDR2 SYDVKM. The CDR3 sequence is 18 residues long. The V segment lost 5 bases and the J segment 4 bases; nucleotides outside the gene matches: 16. The CDR3 DNA sequence: TGTGCCAGCAGTCGTAACTCTAATCCGGACAGGGGGCGTTACGAGCAGTACTTC. Amino acids: CASSRNSNPDRGRYEQYF. Variable domain in full (rest from reference TRBV28 and TRBJ2-7): DVKVTQSSRYLVKRTGEKVFLECVQDMDHENMFWYRQDPGLGLRLIYFSYDVKMKEKGDIPEGYSVSREKKERFSLILESASTNQTSMYLCASSRNSNPDRGRYEQYFGPGTRLTVT.

The chain is built from TRBV21-1 and TRBJ1-2; the table's D call TRBD1 went unverified against the DNA. TRBV21-1 is tagged as a pseudogene. This CDR3 region has 16 residues. DNA for the CDR3: TGTGCCAGCAGCCTCCCAAGCGGGACAGGAGAATATGGCTACACCTTC. It specifies CASSLPSGTGEYGYTF.

The CDR3: CASSLMGRGFTEAFF. The CDR3 DNA sequence: TGTGCCAGCAGCTTGATGGGGCGGGGGTTCACCGAAGCTTTCTTT. This sequence joins TRBV5-5 and TRBJ1-1; D perhaps matches TRBD1 (5 bases). The CDR3 contains 15 residues. Germline V gives CDR1 SGHKS, CDR2 YYEKEE (reference sequence). V shed 1 base and J shed 8 bases, with 18 bases lying between them.

DNA of the CDR3: TGTGCCAGCAGTCCCCCGGCAGGGGGGAACACTGAAGCTTTCTTT. Amino acids: CASSPPAGGNTEAFF. The V and J genes are TRBV28 and TRBJ1-1, with 7 bases matching TRBD1. Germline CDR1 is MDHEN and CDR2 is SYDVKM. V dropped 5 bases and J dropped 1; count of bases not matched to a gene: 7. The CDR3 contains 15 residues.

The chain has TRBV4-1 and TRBJ2-3; 9 bases align to TRBD1. CDR1 MGHRA and CDR2 YSYEKL come from the germline V gene. V shed 2 bases, J shed 3 bases, and the junction held 3 bases outside the gene matches. This CDR3 comprises 15 residues. CDR3 loop: CASSQQTGGTDTQYF. The CDR3 coding sequence is TGCGCCAGCAGCCAACAGACAGGGGGAACAGATACGCAGTATTTT.